This T cell receptor (beta chain) was identified during a study of OX40 agonist ivuxolimab in advanced cancers. On the study more broadly: Every 2 weeks, patients got intravenous ivuxolimab at one of six dose levels (0.01-10 mg/kg). Head and neck, renal cell, melanoma or hepatocellular carcinoma were the cancers that dose-escalation patients had.

Details on this clone: The antigen is undetermined.

Systemic immunosuppression or autoimmune disease history was grounds to exclude patients. Notes on the study in general: Expanded clones were, on average, more numerous in CD8+ T cells than in CD4+.

TCRdb's copy holds only in-frame clones and misses some; the assay was immunoSEQ multiplex PCR. Among under 150,000 clones listed, approximately 92% were seen once. This TCR came from an adult with an advanced solid tumor such as melanoma, head and neck, liver or kidney cancer. Here the sequenced sample was CD4+ or CD8+ T cells sorted from blood, taken in a trial of the OX40 agonist ivuxolimab.

Here the CDR3 DNA reads TGCGCCAGCAGCTTGGAGTCCGGGGGACCCTCCTACGAGCAGTACTTC. Translation: CASSLESGGPSYEQYF. The chain links TRBV5-1 to TRBJ2-7, with D possibly TRBD2 on 6 matching bases. CDR3 size: 16 residues. Germline V gene lookup returns CDR1 SGHRS and CDR2 YFSETQ. Deletions cut 0 bases from V and 0 bases from J, with 13 bases between. Full variable domain (remainder filled in from reference TRBV5-1 and TRBJ2-7): KAGVTQTPRYLIKTRGQQVTLSCSPISGHRSVSWYQQTPGQGLQFLFEYFSETQRNKGNFPGRFSGRQFSNSRSEMNVSTLELGDSALYLCASSLESGGPSYEQYFGPGTRLTVT.